The clone carrying this TCR beta chain came up once. The antigen remains undetermined. Assay used: immunoSEQ multiplex PCR; TCRdb lists only in-frame clones, some missing. Of about 110,000 clones in the sample, about 85% were seen once. V lost 3 bases to trimming and J lost 3 bases, with 12 bases between them. This CDR3 is 15 amino acids long. Germline V lookup: CDR1 MNHNS, CDR2 SASEGT. The data originate from a study of T cell responses to AZD1222 COVID-19 vaccine. Study-level information: Second doses at about 4 or about 12 weeks were pooled. General study findings and limits: With two AZD1222 doses given, Spike-specific TCR breadth and depth both rose. Baseline serostatus was positive in only six AZD1222 recipients.

The sample consisted of peripheral blood, taken on day 0 of AZD1222 vaccination. The genes are TRBV6-1 and TRBJ2-4, with D unclear. This receptor was obtained from an adult in good health. The CDR3 is CASSEGRIYKNIQYF. The CDR3 DNA follows: TGTGCCAGCAGTGAGGGCAGGATATACAAAAACATTCAGTACTTC.